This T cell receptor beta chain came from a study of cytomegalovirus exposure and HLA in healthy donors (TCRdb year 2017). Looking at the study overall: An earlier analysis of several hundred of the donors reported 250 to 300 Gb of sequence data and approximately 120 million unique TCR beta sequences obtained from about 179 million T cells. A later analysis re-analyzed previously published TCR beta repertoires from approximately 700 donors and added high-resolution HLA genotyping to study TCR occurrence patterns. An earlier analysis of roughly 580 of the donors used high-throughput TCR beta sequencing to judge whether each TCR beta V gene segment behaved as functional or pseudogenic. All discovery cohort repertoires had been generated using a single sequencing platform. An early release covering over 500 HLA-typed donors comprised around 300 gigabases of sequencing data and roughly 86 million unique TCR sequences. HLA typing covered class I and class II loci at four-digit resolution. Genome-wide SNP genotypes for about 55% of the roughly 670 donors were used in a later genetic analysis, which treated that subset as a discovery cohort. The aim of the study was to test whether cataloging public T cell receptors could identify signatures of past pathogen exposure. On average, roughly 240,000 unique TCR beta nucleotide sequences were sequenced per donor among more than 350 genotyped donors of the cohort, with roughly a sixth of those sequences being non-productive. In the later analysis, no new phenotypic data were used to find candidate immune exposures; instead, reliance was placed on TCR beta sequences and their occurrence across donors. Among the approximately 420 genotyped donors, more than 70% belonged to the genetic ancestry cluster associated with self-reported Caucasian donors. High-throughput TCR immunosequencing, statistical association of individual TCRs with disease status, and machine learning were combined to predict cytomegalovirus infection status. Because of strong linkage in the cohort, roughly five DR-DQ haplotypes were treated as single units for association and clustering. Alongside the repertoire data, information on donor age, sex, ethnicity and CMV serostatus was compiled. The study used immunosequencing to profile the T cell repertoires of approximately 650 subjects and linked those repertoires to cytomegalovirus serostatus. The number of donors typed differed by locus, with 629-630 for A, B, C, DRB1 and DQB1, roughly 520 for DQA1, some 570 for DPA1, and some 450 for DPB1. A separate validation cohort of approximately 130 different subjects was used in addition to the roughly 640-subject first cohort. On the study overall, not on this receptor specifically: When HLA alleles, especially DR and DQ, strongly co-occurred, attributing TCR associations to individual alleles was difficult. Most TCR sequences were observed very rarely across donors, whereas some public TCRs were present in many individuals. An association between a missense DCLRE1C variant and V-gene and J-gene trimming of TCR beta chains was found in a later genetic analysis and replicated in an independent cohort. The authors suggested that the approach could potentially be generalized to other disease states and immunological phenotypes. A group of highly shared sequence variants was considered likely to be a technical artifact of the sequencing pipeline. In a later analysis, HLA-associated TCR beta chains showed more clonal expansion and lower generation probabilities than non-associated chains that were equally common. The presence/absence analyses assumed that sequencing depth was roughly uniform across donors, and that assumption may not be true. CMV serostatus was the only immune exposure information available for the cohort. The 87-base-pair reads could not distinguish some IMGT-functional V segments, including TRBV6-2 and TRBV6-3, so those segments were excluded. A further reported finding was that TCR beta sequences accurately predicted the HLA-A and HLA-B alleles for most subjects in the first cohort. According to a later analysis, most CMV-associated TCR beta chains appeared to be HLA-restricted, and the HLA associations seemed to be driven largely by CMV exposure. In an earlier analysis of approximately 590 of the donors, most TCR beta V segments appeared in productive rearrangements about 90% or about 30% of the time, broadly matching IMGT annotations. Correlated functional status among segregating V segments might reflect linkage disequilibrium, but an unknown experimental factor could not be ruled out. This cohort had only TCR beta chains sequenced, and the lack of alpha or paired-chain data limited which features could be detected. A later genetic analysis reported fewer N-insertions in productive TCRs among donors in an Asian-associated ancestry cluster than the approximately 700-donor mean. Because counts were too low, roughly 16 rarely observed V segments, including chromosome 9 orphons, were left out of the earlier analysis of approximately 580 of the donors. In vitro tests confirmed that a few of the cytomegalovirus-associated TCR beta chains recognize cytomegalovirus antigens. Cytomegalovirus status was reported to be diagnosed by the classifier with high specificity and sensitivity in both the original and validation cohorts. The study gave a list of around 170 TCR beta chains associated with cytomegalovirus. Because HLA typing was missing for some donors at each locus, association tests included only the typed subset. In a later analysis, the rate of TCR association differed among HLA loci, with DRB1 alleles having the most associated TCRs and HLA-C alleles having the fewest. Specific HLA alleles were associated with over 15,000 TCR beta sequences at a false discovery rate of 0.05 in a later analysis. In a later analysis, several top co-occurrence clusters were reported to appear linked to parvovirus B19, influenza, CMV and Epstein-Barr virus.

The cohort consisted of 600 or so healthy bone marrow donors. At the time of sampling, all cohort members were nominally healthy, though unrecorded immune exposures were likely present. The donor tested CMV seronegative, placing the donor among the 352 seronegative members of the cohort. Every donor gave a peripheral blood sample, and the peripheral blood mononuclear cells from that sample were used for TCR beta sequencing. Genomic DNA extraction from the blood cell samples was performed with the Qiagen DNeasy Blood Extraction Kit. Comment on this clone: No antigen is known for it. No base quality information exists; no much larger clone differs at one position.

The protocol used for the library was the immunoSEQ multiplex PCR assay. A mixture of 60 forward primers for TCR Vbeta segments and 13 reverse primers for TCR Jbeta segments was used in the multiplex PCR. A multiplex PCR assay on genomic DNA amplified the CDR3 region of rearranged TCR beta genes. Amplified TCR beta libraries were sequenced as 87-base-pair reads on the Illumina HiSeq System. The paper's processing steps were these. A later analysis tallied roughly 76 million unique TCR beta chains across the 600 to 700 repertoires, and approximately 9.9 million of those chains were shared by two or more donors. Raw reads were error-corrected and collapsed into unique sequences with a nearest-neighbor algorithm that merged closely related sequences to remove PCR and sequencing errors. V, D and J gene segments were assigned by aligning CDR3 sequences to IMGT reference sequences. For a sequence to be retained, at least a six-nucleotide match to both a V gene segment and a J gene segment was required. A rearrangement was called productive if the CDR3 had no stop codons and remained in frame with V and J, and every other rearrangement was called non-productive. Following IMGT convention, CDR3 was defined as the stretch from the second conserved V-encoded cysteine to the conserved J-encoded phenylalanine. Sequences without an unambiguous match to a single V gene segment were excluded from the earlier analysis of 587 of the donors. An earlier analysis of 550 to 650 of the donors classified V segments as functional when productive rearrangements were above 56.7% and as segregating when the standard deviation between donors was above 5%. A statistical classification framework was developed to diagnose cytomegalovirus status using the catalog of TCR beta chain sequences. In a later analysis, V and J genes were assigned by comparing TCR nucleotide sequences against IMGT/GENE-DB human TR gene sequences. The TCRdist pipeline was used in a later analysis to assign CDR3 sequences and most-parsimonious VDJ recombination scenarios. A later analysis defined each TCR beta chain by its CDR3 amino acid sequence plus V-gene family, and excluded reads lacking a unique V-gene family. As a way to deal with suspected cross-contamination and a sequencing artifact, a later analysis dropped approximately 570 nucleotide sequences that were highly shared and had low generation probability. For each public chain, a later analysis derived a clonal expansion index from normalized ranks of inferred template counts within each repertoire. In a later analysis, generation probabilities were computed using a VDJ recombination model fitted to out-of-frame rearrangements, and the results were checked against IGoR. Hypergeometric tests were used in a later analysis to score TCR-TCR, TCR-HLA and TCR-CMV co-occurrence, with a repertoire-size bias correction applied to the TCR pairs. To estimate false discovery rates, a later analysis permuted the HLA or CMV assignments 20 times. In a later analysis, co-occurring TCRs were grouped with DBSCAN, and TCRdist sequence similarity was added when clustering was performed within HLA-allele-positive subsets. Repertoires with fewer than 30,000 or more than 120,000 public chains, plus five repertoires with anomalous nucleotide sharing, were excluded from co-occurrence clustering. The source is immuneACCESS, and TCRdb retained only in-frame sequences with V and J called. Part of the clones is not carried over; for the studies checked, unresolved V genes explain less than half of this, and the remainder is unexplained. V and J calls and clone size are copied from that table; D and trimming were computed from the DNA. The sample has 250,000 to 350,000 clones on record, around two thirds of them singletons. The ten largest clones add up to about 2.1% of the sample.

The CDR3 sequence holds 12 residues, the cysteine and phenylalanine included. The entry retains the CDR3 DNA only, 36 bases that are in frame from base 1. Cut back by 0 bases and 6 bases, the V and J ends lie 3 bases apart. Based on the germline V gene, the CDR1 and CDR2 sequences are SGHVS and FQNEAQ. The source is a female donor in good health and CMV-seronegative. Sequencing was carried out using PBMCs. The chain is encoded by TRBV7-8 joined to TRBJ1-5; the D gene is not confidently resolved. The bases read TGTGCCAGCAGCTTAGCCGGTCAGCCCCAGCATTTT. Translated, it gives CASSLAGQPQHF.